The 6 T cell receptor beta chains listed next were all sequenced from one sample in a study of blood T cell repertoires in COVID-19 (dated by TCRdb to 2019 to 2021). Receptors were amplified or captured by the immunoSEQ multiplex PCR assay. What TCRdb holds here is the immuneACCESS table cut down to in-frame rearrangements. Part of the clones is not present; checked against another copy, under half of the missing clones reflect an unresolved V gene, and the others are unexplained. Recorded for this sample are about 180,000 clones; more than 85% of them occurred a single time. The top ten clones comprise 0.45% to 0.65% of the sample. The sequencing input was peripheral blood. These receptors all come from a man in his forties or fifties with acute or convalescent COVID-19.

The chain joins TRBV3-1 (or the pseudogene TRBV3-2) to TRBJ2-1, with TRBD2 as a possible D gene (6 bases). This CDR3 is 14 amino acids long. Germline loops: CDR1 LGHDT, CDR2 YNNKEL (reference sequence). The V end lost 0 bases, the J end lost 5 bases, and 8 bases lay between the germline ends. The CDR3 here is CASSQDWGDNEQFF. The CDR3 DNA reads as TGTGCCAGCAGCCAAGATTGGGGGGACAATGAGCAGTTCTTC.

The chain uses TRBV5-1 and TRBJ2-1, with 9 positions matching TRBD1. The CDR3 totals 14 residues. J was trimmed by 5 bases and V by 2 bases; bases with no gene match: 2. Germline CDR1 SGHRS, CDR2 YFSETQ. CDR3 sequence: CASSLQGANNEQFF. CDR3 nucleotide sequence: TGCGCCAGCAGCTTACAGGGGGCGAACAATGAGCAGTTCTTC.

This clone appeared a single time. The chain has TRBV27 and TRBJ1-1; TRBD1 aligns across 10 bases. This CDR3 spans 15 amino acids. Trimming cost V 3 bases and J 4 bases; bases outside gene matches: 5. Germline values: CDR1 MNHEY, CDR2 SMNVEV (reference sequence). CDR3 DNA: TGTGCCAGCAGTTTTTTCTGGACAGGGGGCACTGAAGCTTTCTTT. Translated: CASSFFWTGGTEAFF.

CDR3 protein: CASSRRVLEQYF. The CDR3 nucleotides are TGTGCCAGCAGTCGGAGGGTCCTCGAGCAGTACTTC. The chain has TRBV28 and TRBJ2-7, with D tentatively TRBD2 (6 bases). Between the trimmed V and J ends, which lost 5 bases and 6 bases, there was a span of 11 bases. This CDR3 has 12 amino acids. Germline assignment: CDR1 MDHEN and CDR2 SYDVKM.

The CDR3 DNA is TGTGCCACCAGTGACTACCGGACTAGCCGCGAACGTGAGCAGTTCTTC. Protein: CATSDYRTSREREQFF. The chain has TRBV24-1 and TRBJ2-1; 8 positions match TRBD2. Trimming cost V 4 bases and J 9 bases; bases outside gene matches: 13. Germline CDR1 KGHDR, CDR2 SFDVKD. CDR3 length: 16 amino acids.

The V gene is TRBV4-2, the J gene TRBJ2-5; 9 bases agree with TRBD1. J lost 0 bases, V lost 1 base, and 0 bases had no gene match. Germline CDR1 reads LGHNA; CDR2 reads YNFKEQ. This CDR3 is 15 amino acids long. CDR3 sequence (DNA): TGTGCCAGCAGCCAAGGGGACAGGGACCAAGAGACCCAGTACTTC. The encoded protein is CASSQGDRDQETQYF.